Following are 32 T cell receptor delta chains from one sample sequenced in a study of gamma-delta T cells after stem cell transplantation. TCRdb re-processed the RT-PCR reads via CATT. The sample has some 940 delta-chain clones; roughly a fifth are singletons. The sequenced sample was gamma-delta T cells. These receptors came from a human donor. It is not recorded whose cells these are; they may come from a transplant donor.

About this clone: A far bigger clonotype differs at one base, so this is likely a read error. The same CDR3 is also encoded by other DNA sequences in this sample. The CDR3 region has the DNA TGTGCCTGTGACACCGTCAAAAGCCGACCCGTACTGGGGGATACTATGTCCTCCTGGGACACCCGACAGATGTTCTTC. It encodes CACDTVKSRPVLGDTMSSWDTRQMFF. The chain joins TRDV2 to TRDJ3, with 12 bases that match TRDD3. CDR1 is GEAIGNYY, CDR2 EKD, per germline. The CDR3 spans 26 residues.

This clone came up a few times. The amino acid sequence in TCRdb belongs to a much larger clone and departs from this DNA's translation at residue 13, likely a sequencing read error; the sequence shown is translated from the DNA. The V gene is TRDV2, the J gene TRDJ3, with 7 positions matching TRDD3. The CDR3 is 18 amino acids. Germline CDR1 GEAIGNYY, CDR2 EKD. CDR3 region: CACDTVGDSSWDARQMFF. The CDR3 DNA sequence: TGTGCCTGTGACACTGTGGGGGACTCCTCCTGGGACGCCCGACAGATGTTTTTC.

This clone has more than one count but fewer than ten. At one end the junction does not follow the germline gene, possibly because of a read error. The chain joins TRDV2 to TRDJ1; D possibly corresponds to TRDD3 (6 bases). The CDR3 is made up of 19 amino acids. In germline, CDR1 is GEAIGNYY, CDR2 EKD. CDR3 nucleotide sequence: TGTGCCTGTGGCACCGTCTTGGTGGGGGCCACGCCATACACCGATAAACTCATCTTT. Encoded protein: CACGTVLVGATPYTDKLIF.

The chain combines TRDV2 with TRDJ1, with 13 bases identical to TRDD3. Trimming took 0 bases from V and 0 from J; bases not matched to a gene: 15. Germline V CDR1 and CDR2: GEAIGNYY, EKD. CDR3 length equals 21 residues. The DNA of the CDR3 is TGTGCCTGTGACACCATTCCTACTGGGGGATACGAAGATTCGTACACCGATAAACTCATCTTT. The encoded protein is CACDTIPTGGYEDSYTDKLIF.

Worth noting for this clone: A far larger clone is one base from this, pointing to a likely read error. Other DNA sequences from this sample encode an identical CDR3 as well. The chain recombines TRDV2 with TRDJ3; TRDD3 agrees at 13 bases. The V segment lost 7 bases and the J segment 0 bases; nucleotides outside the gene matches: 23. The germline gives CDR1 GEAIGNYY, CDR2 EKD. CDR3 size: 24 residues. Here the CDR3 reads CACDQVASPTGGYEGSWDTRQMFF. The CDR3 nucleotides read TGTGCCTGCGACCAAGTAGCTTCTCCCACTGGGGGATACGAGGGCTCCTGGGACACCCGACAGATGTTTTTC.

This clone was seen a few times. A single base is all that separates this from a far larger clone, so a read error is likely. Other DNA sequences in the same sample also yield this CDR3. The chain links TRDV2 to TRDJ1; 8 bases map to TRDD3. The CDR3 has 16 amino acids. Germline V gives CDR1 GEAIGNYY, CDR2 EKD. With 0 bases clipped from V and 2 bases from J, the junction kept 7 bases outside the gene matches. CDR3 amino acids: CACDTLGEKYTDKLIF. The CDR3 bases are TGTGCCTGTGACACCCTGGGGGAGAAGTATACCGATAAACTCATCTTT.

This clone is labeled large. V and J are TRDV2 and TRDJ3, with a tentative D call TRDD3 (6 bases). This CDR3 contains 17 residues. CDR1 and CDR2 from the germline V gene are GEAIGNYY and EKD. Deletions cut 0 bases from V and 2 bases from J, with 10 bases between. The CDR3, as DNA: TGTGCCTGTGACACCGTGGGGGGAACCTGGGACACCCGACAGATGTTTTTC. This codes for CACDTVGGTWDTRQMFF.

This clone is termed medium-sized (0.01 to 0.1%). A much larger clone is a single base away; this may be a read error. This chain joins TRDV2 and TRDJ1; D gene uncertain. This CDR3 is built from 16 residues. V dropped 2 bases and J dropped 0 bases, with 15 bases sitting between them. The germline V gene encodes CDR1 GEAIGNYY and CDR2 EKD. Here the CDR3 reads CACDRLENQYTDKLIF. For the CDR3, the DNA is TGTGCCTGTGACAGGCTGGAGAACCAGTACACCGATAAACTCATCTTT.

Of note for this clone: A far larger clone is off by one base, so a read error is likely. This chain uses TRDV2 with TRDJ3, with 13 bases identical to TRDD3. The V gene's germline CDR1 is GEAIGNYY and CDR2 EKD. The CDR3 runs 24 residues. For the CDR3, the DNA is TGTGCCTGTGACCAAGTAGCTTCTCCCACTGGGGGATACGAGGGCTCCTGGGGCACCCGACAGATGTTTTTC. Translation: CACDQVASPTGGYEGSWGTRQMFF.

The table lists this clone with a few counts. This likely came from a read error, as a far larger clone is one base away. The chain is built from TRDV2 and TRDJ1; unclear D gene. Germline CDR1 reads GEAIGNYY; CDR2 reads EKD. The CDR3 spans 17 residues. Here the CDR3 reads CARDPVQRDYNTDKLIF. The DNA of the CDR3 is TGTGCCCGTGACCCAGTACAGCGCGATTATAACACCGATAAACTCATCTTT.

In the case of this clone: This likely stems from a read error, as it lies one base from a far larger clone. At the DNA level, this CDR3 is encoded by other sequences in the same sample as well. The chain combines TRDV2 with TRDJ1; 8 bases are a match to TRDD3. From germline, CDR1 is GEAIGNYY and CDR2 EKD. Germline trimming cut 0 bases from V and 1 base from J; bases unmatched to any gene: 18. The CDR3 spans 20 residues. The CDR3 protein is CACDTVAGWGTPGRTDKLIF. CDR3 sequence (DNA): TGTGCCTGTGACACCGTCGCGGGCTGGGGGACTCCGGGGCGCACCGATAAACTCATCTTT.

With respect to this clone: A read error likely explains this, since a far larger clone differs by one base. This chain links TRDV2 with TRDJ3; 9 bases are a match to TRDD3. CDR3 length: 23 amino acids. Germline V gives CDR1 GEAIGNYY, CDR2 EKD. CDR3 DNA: TGTGCCTGTGGCACCCCCTCCTACACCGGTACTGGGGGACCCTCCTGGGACACCCGACAGATGTTTTTC. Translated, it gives CACGTPSYTGTGGPSWDTRQMFF.

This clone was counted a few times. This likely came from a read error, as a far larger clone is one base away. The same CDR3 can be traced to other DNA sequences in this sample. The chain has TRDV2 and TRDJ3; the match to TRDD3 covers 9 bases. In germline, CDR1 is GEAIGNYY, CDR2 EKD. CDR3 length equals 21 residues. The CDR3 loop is CACDQLGDKVERSWDTRQMFF. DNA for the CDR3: TGTGCCTGTGACCAGTTGGGGGATAAGGTGGAGCGGTCCTGGGACACCCGGCAGATGTTTTTC.

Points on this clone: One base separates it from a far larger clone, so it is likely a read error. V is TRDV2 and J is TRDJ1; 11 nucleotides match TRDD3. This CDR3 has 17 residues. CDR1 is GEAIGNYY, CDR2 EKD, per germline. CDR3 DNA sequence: TGTGCCTGTGACACTCTTACCTTGGGGGATACGGACGATAAACCCATCTTT. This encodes CACDTLTLGDTDDKPIF.

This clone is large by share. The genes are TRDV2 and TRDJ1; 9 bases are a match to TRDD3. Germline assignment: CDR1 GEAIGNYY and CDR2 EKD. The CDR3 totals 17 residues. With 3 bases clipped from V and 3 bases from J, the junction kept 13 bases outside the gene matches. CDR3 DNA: TGTGCCTGTGACCGGCTTTTAGGGGATACGGGTCCCGATAAACTCATCTTT. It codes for CACDRLLGDTGPDKLIF.

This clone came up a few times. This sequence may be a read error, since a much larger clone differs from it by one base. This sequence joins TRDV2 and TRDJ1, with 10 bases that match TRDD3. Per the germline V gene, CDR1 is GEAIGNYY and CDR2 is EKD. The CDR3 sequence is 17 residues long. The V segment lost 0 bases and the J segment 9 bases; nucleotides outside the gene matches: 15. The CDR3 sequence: CACDTPGLGDITVELIF. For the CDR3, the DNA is TGTGCCTGTGACACCCCCGGTCTGGGGGATATAACAGTCGAACTCATCTTT.

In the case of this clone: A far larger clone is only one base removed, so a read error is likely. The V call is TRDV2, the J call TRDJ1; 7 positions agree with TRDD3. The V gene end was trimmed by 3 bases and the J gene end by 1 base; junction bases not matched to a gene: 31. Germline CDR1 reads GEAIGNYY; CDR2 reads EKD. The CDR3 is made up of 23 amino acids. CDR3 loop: CACDALYATPEVLGAHLTDKLIF. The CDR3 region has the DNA TGTGCCTGTGACGCCCTTTATGCGACACCGGAGGTCCTGGGGGCTCACCTCACCGATAAACTCATCTTT.

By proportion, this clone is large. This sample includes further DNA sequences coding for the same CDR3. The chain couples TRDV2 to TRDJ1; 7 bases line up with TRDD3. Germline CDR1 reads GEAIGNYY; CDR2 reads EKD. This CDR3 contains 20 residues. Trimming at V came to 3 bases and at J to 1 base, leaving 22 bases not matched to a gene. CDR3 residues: CACDHIGRTGDPKGTDKLIF. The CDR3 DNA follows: TGTGCCTGTGACCACATAGGGCGTACTGGGGATCCCAAGGGCACCGATAAACTCATCTTT.

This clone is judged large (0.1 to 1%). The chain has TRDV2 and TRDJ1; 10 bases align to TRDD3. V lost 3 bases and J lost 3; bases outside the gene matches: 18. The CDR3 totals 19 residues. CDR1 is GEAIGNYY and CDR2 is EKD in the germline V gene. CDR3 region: CACDEIGLLGDTLPDKLIF. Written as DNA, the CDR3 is TGTGCCTGTGACGAAATCGGGTTGTTGGGGGATACCCTCCCCGATAAACTCATCTTT.

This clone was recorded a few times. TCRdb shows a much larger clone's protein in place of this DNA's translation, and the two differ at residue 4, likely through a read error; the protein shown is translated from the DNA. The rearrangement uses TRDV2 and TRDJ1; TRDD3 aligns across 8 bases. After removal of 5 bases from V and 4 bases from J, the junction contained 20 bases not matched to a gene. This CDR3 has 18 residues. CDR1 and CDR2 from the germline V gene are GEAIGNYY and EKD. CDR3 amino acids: CACGPVAEGYASNDKLIF. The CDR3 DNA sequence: TGTGCCTGTGGCCCCGTTGCCGAGGGATACGCAAGTAACGATAAACTCATCTTT.

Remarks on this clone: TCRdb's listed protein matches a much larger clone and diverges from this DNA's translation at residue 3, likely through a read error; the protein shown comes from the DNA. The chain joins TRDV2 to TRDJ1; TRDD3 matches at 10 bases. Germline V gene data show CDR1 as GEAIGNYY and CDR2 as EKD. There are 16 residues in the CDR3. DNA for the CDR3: TGTGCCCGTGACACGGTGGGGGATACCGGCACCGATAAACTCATCTTT. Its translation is CARDTVGDTGTDKLIF.

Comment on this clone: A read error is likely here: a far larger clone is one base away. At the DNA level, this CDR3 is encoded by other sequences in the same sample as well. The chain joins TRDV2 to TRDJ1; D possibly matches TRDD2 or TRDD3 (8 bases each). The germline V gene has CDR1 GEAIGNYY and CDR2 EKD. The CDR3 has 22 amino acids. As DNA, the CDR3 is TGCGCCTGTGACACTCTTCCTACGGGGCCTGGGGGACCCCCGACCGACACCGATAAACTCATCTTT. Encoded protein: CACDTLPTGPGGPPTDTDKLIF.

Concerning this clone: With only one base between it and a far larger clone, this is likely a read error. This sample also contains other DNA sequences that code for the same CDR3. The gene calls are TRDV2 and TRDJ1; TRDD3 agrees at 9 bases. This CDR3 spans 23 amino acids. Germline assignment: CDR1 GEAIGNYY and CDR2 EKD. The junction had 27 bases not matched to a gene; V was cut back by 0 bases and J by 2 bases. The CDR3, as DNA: TGTGCCTGTGACACCCTCGGGGATCGAGTATTGGGGGATAAGGTTGTGAGAACCGATAAACTCATCTTT. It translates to CACDTLGDRVLGDKVVRTDKLIF.

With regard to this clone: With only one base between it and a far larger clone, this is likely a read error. CDR3 DNA sequence: TGTGCCTGTGACGCCATTCCTACTGGGGGAGAAACCGATAAACTCATCTTT. Translating gives CACDAIPTGGETDKLIF. The chain is built from TRDV2 and TRDJ1; 9 bases match TRDD3. With 3 bases clipped from V and 2 bases from J, the junction kept 12 bases outside the gene matches. Germline loops: CDR1 GEAIGNYY, CDR2 EKD. CDR3 size: 17 residues.

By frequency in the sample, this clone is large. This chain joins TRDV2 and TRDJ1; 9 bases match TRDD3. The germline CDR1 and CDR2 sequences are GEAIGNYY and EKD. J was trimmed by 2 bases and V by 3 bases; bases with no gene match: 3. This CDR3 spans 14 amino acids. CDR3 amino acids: CACDGLGDTDKLIF. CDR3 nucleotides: TGTGCCTGTGACGGCCTGGGGGATACCGATAAACTCATCTTT.

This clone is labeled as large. The CDR3 DNA is TGTGCCTGTGACACCGTGGGCACTGGGGGATACGATAGCACCGATAAACTCATCTTT. This translates into CACDTVGTGGYDSTDKLIF. V and J are TRDV2 and TRDJ1; TRDD3 matches 13 bases. The CDR3 covers 19 residues. CDR1 is GEAIGNYY and CDR2 is EKD in the germline V gene. Unmatched junction bases numbered 10, after V lost 0 bases and J lost 1 base.

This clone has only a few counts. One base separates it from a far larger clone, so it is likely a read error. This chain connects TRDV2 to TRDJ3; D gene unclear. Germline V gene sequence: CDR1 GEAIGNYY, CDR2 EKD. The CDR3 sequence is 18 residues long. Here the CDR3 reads CARDTVSTRSWDTRQMFF. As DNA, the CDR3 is TGTGCCCGTGACACCGTAAGTACCCGCTCCTGGGACACCCGACAGATGTTTTTC.

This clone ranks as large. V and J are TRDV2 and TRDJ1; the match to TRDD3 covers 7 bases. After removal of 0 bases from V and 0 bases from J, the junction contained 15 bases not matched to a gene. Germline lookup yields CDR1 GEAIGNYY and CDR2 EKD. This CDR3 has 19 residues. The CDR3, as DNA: TGTGCCTGTGACACCGTGGGTGGGGGACCTCAGGCGTACACCGATAAACTCATCTTT. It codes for CACDTVGGGPQAYTDKLIF.

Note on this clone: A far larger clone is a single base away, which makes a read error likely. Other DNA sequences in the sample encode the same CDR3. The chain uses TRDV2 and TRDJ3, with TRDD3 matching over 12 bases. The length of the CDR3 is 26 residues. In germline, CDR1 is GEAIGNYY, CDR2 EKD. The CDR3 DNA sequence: TGCGCCTGTGACACCGTCAAAAGCCGACCCGTACTGGGGGATACTATGTCCTCCTGGGACACCCGACAGATGTTTTTC. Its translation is CACDTVKSRPVLGDTMSSWDTRQMFF.

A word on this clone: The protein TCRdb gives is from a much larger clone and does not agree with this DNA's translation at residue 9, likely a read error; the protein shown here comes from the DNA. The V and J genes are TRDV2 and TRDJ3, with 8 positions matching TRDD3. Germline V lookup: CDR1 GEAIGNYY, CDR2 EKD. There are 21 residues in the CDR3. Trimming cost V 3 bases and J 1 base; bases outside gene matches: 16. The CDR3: CACDQLGDEVERSWDTRQMFF. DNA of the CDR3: TGTGCCTGTGACCAGTTGGGGGATGAGGTGGAGCGGTCCTGGGACACCCGACAGATGTTTTTC.

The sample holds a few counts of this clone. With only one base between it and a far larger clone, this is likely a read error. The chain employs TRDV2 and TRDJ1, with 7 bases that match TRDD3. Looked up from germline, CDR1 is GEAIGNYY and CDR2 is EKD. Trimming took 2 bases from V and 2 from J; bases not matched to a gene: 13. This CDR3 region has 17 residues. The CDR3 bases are TGTGCCTGTGACAAGGTAGACCCGTGGGGGAAAACCGATAAACTCATCTTT. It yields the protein CACDKVDPWGKTDKLIF.

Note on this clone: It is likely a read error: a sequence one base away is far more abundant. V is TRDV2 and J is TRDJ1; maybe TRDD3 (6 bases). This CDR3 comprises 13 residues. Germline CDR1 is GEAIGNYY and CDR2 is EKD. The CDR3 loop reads CARDGLGSDKLIF. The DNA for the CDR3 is TGTGCCCGTGATGGACTGGGTTCCGATAAACTCATCTTT.